This is a list of T cell receptor beta chains from one sample in a study of blood T cell repertoires in COVID-19. Sequencing used immunoSEQ multiplex PCR; TCRdb keeps in-frame clones, though not all of them. The table shows around 200,000 clones, with 80% to 90% occurring only once. The sequenced sample consisted of peripheral blood. These receptor sequences come from a woman of 80 years or more with acute or convalescent COVID-19. Both conserved end residues are part of each CDR3. D genes are given only for firm matches. Size tells how often a clone was seen (once, few, many) or the class of an expanded clone, and some rows leave it out.

j_call	d_call	clone_size	v_call	cdr3_aa	cdr3_nt
TRBJ2-3	TRBD1	.	TRBV30	CAWRPGQGYDTQYF	TGTGCCTGGAGGCCGGGACAGGGCTATGATACGCAGTATTTT
TRBJ2-5	TRBD2	.	TRBV19	CASIGTSAETQYF	TGTGCCAGTATTGGGACTAGCGCAGAGACCCAGTACTTC
TRBJ2-7	.	.	TRBV28	CASSSGGLYEQYF	TGTGCCAGCAGTTCAGGGGGGCTCTACGAGCAGTACTTC
TRBJ1-6	.	few	TRBV19	CASSSRSSYNSPLHF	TGTGCCAGTAGTTCTAGGAGCTCCTATAATTCACCCCTCCACTTT
TRBJ1-1	.	.	TRBV19	CASTQGLRGRDTEAFF	TGTGCCAGTACCCAGGGGCTCAGGGGAAGGGACACTGAAGCTTTCTTT
TRBJ2-1	TRBD2	.	TRBV19	CASSRWTSGDLYNEQFF	TGTGCCAGTAGTAGGTGGACTAGCGGGGACCTCTACAATGAGCAGTTCTTC
TRBJ2-2	.	once	TRBV15	CATSSLGGTGELFF	TGTGCCACCAGCAGCCTTGGGGGGACCGGGGAGCTGTTTTTT
TRBJ1-2	.	.	TRBV4-1	CASSQNTGLLYGYTF	TGCGCCAGCAGCCAAAATACAGGGCTGCTCTATGGCTACACCTTC
TRBJ1-1	.	once	TRBV28	CASSLLGNTEAFF	TGTGCCAGCAGTTTACTAGGGAACACTGAAGCTTTCTTT
TRBJ2-7	.	once	TRBV11-3	CASSFRTVNAEQYF	TGTGCCAGCAGCTTTAGGACAGTTAACGCCGAGCAGTACTTC
TRBJ1-2	.	.	TRBV18	CASSPDINYGYTF	TGTGCCAGCTCTCCGGACATTAACTATGGCTACACCTTC
TRBJ2-1	TRBD2	.	TRBV6-4	CASSDPGLAGVNEQFF	TGTGCCAGCAGTGACCCCGGACTAGCGGGGGTGAATGAGCAGTTCTTC
TRBJ2-7	TRBD1	once	TRBV28	CASSLLGQADSYEQYF	TGTGCCAGCAGTTTATTGGGACAGGCGGACTCCTACGAGCAGTACTTC
TRBJ1-3	TRBD1	.	TRBV28	CATFAQGAGNTIYF	TGTGCGACCTTCGCACAGGGGGCTGGAAACACCATATATTTT
TRBJ1-1	.	.	TRBV2	CASSTVEAFF	TGTGCCAGCTCTACAGTTGAAGCTTTCTTT
TRBJ2-3	.	.	TRBV30	CAWSLGGTQYF	TGTGCCTGGAGTCTCGGGGGTACGCAGTATTTT
TRBJ2-7	.	.	TRBV27	CASSYLTGEQYF	TGTGCCAGCAGTTACCTAACGGGAGAGCAGTACTTC
TRBJ1-4	.	.	TRBV30	CAWSVVPGDEKLFF	TGTGCCTGGAGTGTAGTCCCAGGGGATGAAAAACTGTTTTTT
TRBJ2-1	TRBD2	.	TRBV3-1/TRBV3-2	CASSQASGMVNEQFF	TGTGCCAGCAGCCAAGCAAGCGGGATGGTCAATGAGCAGTTCTTC
TRBJ1-2	TRBD1	.	TRBV7-9	CASSNRDRSGSEGYTF	TGTGCCAGCAGCAACCGGGACAGGAGCGGTTCGGAGGGCTACACCTTC
TRBJ2-7	.	few	TRBV19	CASSTGVTYEQYF	TGTGCCAGTAGTACCGGGGTAACCTACGAGCAGTACTTC
TRBJ1-2	.	.	TRBV15	CATSRGGGYGYTF	TGTGCCACCAGCAGAGGGGGGGGCTATGGCTACACCTTC
TRBJ1-1	TRBD1	once	TRBV10-3	CAIRGQLNTEAFF	TGTGCCATCCGGGGACAGCTGAACACTGAAGCTTTCTTT
TRBJ1-2	TRBD1	.	TRBV2	CASEGDRGSSFYGYTF	TGTGCCAGCGAGGGGGACAGGGGGTCCTCATTCTATGGCTACACCTTC
TRBJ2-5	.	.	TRBV3-1/TRBV3-2	CASSRASEETQYF	TGTGCCAGCAGCCGGGCTAGCGAAGAGACCCAGTACTTC
TRBJ2-7	TRBD2	.	TRBV6-5	CASSYSVAGGYEQYF	TGTGCCAGCAGTTACTCGGTAGCGGGGGGGTACGAGCAGTACTTC